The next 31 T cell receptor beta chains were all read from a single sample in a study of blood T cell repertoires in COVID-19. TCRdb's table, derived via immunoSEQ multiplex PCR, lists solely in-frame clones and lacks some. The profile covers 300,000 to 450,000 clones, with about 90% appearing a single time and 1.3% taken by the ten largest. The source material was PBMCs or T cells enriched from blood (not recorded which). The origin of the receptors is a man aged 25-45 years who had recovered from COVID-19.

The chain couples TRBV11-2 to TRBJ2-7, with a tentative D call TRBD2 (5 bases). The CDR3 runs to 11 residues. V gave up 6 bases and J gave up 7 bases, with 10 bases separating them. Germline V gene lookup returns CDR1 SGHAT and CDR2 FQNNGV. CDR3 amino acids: CASSLTREQYF. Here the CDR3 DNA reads TGTGCCAGCAGTCTAACTAGGGAGCAGTACTTC.

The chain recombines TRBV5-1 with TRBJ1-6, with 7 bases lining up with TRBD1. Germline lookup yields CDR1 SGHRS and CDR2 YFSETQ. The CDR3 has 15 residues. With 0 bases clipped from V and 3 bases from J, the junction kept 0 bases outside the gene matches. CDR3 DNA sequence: TGCGCCAGCAGCTTGGCAGGGGGCTATAATTCACCCCTCCACTTT. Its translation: CASSLAGGYNSPLHF. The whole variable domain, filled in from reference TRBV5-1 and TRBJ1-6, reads KAGVTQTPRYLIKTRGQQVTLSCSPISGHRSVSWYQQTPGQGLQFLFEYFSETQRNKGNFPGRFSGRQFSNSRSEMNVSTLELGDSALYLCASSLAGGYNSPLHFGNGTRLTVT.

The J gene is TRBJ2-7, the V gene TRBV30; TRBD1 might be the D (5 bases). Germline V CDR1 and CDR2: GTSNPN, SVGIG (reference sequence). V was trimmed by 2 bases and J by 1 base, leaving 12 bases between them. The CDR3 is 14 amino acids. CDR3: CAWSLGPPSYEQYF. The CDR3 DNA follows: TGTGCCTGGAGTTTGGGGCCGCCTTCCTACGAGCAGTACTTC. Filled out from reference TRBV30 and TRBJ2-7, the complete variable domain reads SQTIHQWPATLVQPVGSPLSLECTVEGTSNPNLYWYRQAAGRGLQLLFYSVGIGQISSEVPQNLSASRPQDRQFILSSKKLLLSDSGFYLCAWSLGPPSYEQYFGPGTRLTVT.

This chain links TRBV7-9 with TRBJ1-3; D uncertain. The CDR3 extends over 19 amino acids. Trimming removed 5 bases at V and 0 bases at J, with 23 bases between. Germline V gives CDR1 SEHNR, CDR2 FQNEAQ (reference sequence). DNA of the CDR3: TGTGCCAGCAGCCTAAGGCTCCTGACCGGGTTTAGCTCTGGAAACACCATATATTTT. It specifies CASSLRLLTGFSSGNTIYF.

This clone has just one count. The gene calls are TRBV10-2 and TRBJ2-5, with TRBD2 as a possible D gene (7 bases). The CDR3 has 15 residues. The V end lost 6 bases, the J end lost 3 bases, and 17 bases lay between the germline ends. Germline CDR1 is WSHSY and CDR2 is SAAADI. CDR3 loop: CASRAGAAWEETQYF. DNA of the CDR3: TGCGCCAGCAGGGCGGGGGCGGCCTGGGAAGAGACCCAGTACTTC.

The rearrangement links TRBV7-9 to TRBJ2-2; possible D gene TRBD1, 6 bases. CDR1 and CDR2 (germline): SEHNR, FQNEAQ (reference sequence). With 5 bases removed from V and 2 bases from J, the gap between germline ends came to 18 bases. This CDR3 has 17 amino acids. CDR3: CASSTRGGGQNTGELFF. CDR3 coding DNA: TGTGCCAGCAGCACGCGAGGTGGGGGCCAAAACACCGGGGAGCTGTTTTTT.

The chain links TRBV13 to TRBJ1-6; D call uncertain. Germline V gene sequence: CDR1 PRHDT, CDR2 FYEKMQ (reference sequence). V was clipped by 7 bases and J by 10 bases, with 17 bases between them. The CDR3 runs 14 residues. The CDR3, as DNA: TGTGCCAGCAACCTCGGAGGGTCTCGCTCACCCCTCCACTTT. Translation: CASNLGGSRSPLHF.

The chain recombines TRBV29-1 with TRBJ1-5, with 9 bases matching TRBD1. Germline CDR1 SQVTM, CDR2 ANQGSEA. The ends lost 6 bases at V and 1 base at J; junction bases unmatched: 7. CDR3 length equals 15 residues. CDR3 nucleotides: TGCAGCGTGAGCGGGACAGGGATGAGCAATCAGCCCCAGCATTTT. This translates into CSVSGTGMSNQPQHF.

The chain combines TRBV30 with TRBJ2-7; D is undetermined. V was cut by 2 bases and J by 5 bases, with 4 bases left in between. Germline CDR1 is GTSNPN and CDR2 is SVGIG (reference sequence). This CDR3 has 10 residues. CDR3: CAWSFDEQYF. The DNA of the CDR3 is TGTGCCTGGAGTTTCGACGAGCAGTACTTC.

CDR3 amino acids: CASSSGTVAAAPGARLYNEQFF. The CDR3 region has the DNA TGTGCCAGCAGCTCTGGGACAGTGGCCGCGGCCCCAGGGGCGCGCCTATACAATGAGCAGTTCTTC. The rearrangement links TRBV7-6 to TRBJ2-1, with TRBD1 matching over 7 bases. CDR1 and CDR2 from the germline V gene are SGHVS and FNYEAQ. J lost 4 bases, V lost 4 bases, and 28 bases had no gene match. The CDR3 covers 22 residues.

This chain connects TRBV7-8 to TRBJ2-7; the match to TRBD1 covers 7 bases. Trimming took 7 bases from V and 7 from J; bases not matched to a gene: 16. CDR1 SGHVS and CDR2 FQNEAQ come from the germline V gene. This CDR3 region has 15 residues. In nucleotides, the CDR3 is TGTGCCAGCACCCCTGGGGGAAAGGGGGCGTATGAGCAGTACTTC. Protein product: CASTPGGKGAYEQYF. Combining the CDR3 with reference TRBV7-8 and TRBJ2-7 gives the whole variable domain GAGVSQSPRYKVAKRGQDVALRCDPISGHVSLFWYQQALGQGPEFLTYFQNEAQLDKSGLPSDRFFAERPEGSVSTLKIQRTQQEDSAVYLCASTPGGKGAYEQYFGPGTRLTVT.

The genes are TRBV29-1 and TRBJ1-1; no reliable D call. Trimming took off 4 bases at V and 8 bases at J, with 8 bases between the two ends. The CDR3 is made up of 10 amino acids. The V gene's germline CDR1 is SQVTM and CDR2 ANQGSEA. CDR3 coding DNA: TGCAGCGTTGCGGGCGGGGAAGCTTTCTTT. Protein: CSVAGGEAFF.

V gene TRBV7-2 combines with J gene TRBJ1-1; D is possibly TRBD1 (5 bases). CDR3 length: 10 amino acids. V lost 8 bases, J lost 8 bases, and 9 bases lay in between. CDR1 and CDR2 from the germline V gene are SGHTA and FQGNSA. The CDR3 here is CASGGGEAFF. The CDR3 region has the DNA TGTGCCAGCGGGGGAGGGGAAGCTTTCTTT.

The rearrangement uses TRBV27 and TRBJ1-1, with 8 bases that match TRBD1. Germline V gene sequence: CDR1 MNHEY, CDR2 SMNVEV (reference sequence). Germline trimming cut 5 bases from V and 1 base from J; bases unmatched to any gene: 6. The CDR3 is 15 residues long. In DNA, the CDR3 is TGTGCCAGCAGTGGGTTAGGACAGGGGAACACTGAAGCTTTCTTT. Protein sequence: CASSGLGQGNTEAFF.

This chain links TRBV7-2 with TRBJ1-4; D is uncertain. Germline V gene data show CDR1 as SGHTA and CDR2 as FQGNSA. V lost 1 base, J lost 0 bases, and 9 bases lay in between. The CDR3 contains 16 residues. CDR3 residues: CASSLDSFPTNEKLFF. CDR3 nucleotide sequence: TGTGCCAGCAGCTTAGACAGTTTTCCAACTAATGAAAAACTGTTTTTT.

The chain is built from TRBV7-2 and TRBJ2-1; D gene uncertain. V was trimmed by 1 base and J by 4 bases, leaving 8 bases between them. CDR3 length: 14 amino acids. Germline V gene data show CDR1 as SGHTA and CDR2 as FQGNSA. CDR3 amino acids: CASSLGGFYNEQFF. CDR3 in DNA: TGTGCCAGCAGCTTAGGTGGCTTTTACAATGAGCAGTTCTTC. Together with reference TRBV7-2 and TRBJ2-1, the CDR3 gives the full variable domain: GAGVSQSPSNKVTEKGKDVELRCDPISGHTALYWYRQSLGQGLEFLIYFQGNSAPDKSGLPSDRFSAERTGGSVSTLTIQRTQQEDSAVYLCASSLGGFYNEQFFGPGTRLTVL.

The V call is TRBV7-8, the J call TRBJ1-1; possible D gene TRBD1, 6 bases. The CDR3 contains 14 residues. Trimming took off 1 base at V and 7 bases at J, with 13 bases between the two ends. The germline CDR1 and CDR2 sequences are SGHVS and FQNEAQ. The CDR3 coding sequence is TGTGCCAGCAGCTTAGGAAACAGGGTAAATGAAGCTTTCTTT. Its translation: CASSLGNRVNEAFF.

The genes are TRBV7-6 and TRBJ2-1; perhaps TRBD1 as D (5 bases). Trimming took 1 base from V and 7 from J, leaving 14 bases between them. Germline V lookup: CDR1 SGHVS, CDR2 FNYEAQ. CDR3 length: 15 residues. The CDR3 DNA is TGTGCCAGCAGCTTAGATGGTCCAGGGTCGAATGAGCAGTTCTTC. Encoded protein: CASSLDGPGSNEQFF.

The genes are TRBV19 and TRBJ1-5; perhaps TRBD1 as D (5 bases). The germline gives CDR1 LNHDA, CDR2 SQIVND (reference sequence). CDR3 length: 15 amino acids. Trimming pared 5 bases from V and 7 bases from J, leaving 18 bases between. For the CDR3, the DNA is TGTGCCAGTAGTCCCGCCCGCGGGGGAGGGCAGCCCCAGCATTTT. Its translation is CASSPARGGGQPQHF.

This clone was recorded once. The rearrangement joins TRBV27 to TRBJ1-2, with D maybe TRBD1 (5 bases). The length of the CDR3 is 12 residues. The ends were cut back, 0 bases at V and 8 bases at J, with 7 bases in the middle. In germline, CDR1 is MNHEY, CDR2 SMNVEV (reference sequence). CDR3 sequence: CASSLSGQGYTF. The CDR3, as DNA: TGTGCCAGCAGTTTATCGGGGCAGGGCTACACCTTC.

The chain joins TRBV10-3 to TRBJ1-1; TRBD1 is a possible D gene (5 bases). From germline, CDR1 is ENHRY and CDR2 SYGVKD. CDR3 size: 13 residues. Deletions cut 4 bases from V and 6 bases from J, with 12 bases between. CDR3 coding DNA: TGTGCCATCAGTGGGGCAGGGTCCCCTGAAGCTTTCTTT. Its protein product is CAISGAGSPEAFF.

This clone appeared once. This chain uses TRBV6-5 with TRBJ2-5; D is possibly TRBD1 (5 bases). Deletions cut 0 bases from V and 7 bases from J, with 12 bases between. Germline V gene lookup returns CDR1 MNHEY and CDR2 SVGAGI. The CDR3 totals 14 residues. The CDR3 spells CASSYSATEGTQYF. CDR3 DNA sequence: TGTGCCAGCAGTTACTCTGCGACAGAAGGGACCCAGTACTTC.

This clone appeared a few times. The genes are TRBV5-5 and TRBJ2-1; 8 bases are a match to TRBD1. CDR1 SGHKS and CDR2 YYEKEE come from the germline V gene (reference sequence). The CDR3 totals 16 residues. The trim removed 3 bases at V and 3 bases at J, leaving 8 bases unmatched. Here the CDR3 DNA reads TGTGCCAGCAGCTCGCCTCCGGGACAGGACTACAATGAGCAGTTCTTC. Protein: CASSSPPGQDYNEQFF.

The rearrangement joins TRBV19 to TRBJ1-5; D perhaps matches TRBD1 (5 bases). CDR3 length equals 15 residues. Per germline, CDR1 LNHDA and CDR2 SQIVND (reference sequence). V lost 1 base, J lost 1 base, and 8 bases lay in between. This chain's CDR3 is CASSIGRGSNQPQHF. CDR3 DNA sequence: TGTGCCAGTAGTATAGGAAGGGGCAGCAATCAGCCCCAGCATTTT.

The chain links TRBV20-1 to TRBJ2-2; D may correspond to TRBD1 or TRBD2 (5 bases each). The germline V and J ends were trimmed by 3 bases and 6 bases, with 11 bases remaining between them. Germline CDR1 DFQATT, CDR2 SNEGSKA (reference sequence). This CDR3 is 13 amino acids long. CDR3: CSASGASPGELFF. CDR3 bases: TGCAGTGCTAGTGGGGCTAGCCCCGGGGAGCTGTTTTTT.

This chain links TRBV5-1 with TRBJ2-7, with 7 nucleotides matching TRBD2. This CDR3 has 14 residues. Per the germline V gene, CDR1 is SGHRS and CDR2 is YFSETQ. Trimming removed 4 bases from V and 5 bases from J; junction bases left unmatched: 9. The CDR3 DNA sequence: TGCGCCAGCAGCAGGGTAGGGAGGGAACACGAGCAGTACTTC. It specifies CASSRVGREHEQYF. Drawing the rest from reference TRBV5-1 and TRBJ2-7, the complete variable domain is KAGVTQTPRYLIKTRGQQVTLSCSPISGHRSVSWYQQTPGQGLQFLFEYFSETQRNKGNFPGRFSGRQFSNSRSEMNVSTLELGDSALYLCASSRVGREHEQYFGPGTRLTVT.

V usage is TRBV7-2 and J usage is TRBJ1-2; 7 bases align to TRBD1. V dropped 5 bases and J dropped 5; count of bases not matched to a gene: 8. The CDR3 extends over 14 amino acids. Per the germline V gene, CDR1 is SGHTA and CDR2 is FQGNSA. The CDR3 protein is CASSNSGQEYGYTF. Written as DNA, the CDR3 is TGTGCCAGCAGCAACAGCGGACAGGAGTATGGCTACACCTTC.

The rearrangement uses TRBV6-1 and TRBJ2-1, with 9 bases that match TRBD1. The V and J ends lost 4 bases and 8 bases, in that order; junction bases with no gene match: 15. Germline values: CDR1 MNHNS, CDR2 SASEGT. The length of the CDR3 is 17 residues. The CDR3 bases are TGTGCCAGCAGTGCCCGACCGGGACAGGGTTATTTGGATGAGCAGTTCTTC. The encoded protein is CASSARPGQGYLDEQFF.

The CDR3 region is CASSSPTGEELFF. DNA for the CDR3: TGTGCCAGCTCATCCCCAACAGGGGAAGAACTGTTTTTT. This chain connects TRBV18 to TRBJ1-4, with TRBD1 matching 7 bases. Unmatched junction bases numbered 9, after V lost 5 bases and J lost 12 bases. The CDR3 covers 13 residues. The germline gives CDR1 KGHSH, CDR2 LQKENI.

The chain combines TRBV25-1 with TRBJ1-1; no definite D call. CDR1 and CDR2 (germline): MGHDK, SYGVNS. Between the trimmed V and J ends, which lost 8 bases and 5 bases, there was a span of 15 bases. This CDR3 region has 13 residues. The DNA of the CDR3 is TGTGCCAGCGGCCGAGGGCACCCGACTGAAGCTTTCTTT. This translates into CASGRGHPTEAFF.

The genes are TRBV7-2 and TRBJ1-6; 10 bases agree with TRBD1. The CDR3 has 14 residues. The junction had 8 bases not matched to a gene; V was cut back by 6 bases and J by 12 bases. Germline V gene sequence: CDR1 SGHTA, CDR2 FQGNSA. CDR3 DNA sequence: TGTGCCAGCAGTTCGGACAGGGGGGTAGGACCCCTCCACTTT. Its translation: CASSSDRGVGPLHF.